The source of this TCR beta chain is a study of control samples from healthy donors and cancer patients. Produced via immunoSEQ multiplex PCR; TCRdb's table is partial and in-frame only. This sample has about 120,000 clones; around nine tenths occur once, and the top ten carry about 12%. In germline, CDR1 is MGHDK, CDR2 SYGVNS. V gave up 4 bases and J gave up 2 bases, with 10 bases separating them. The CDR3 loop spans 14 amino acids. The sample comprised blood. This TCR derives from a man aged 25-45 years in good health. This rearrangement joins TRBV25-1 to TRBJ2-3; D is uncertain. The CDR3 region is CASSVPTITDTQYF. In nucleotides, the CDR3 is TGTGCCAGCAGTGTCCCCACGATCACAGATACGCAGTATTTT.